The T cell receptor beta chain described here comes from a study of spatial heterogeneity in lung cancer. The overall study: Beta-chain sequences were consistently detected more often than alpha-chain sequences.

V lost 5 bases and J lost 8, with 12 bases in between. The CDR3 sequence is 13 residues long. Germline V gene data show CDR1 as SGHVS and CDR2 as FNYEAQ. Noted time point: sample taken at primary tumor resection. Sequencing of whole RNA from tumor, nontumor lung or frozen PBMC involved no sorting. The cohort: over 70 early-stage, untreated non-small cell lung cancer patients. TCRdb reprocessed the 5' RACE reads with MiXCR, giving one entry per CDR3 protein. Of 40,000 to 45,000 distinct CDR3 sequences in the sample, around 13% were seen once. General study results and limits: Blood contained ubiquitous expanded tumor TCRs more at resection than at follow-up.

This clonotype turned up a few times. Its antigen is still unknown. The clonotype was recovered from a male donor with early-stage non-small cell lung cancer. V usage is TRBV7-6 and J usage is TRBJ1-4; D gene unclear. The sample was PBMCs, taken at surgery. CDR3 nucleotide sequence: TGTGCCAGCAGCGCGAGGGAAGACGAAAAACTGTTTTTT. Translating gives CASSAREDEKLFF.